This TCR beta chain was obtained from a study of T-cell reconstitution after alpha-beta-depleted transplantation in children. Unique molecular identifiers were incorporated during preparation of the TCRbeta library. TCRdb re-called the PCR reads with MiXCR, one entry per CDR3 protein. This table holds about 1,000,000 distinct CDR3 sequences, about 31% found once. The CDR3 extends over 13 amino acids. Germline CDR1 reads DFQATT; CDR2 reads SNEGSKA (reference sequence). V dropped 6 bases and J dropped 4 bases, with 16 bases sitting between them. This clonotype occurred a few times. The clonotype comes from a boy younger than two who had a stem cell transplant for SCID, so the T cells may come from the graft donor. This sample comprised PBMCs, mostly from graft donor cells, obtained 360 days after TCRalphabeta/CD19-depleted stem cell transplant. The chain couples TRBV20-1 to TRBJ2-7; no reliable D call. Here the CDR3 reads CSAHPAVLYEQYF. Here the CDR3 DNA reads TGCAGTGCACACCCCGCTGTTCTTTACGAGCAGTACTTC.